This is a list of T cell receptor beta chains from one sample in a study of low-dose radiotherapy and immunotherapy resistance in tumors. TCRdb analysed the reads with MiXCR anew, one entry per CDR3 protein. The data hold tens of thousands of distinct CDR3 sequences, with around 25% observed a single time. This specimen was PBMCs, taken before treatment. Source of these receptors: a male donor with prostate cancer. CDR3s include the opening cysteine and the closing phenylalanine or tryptophan. Fields, in order: J gene, V gene, D gene, clone size, CDR3 DNA, CDR3 protein. D genes are given only for firm matches. The size entry is marked missing in some rows and otherwise reads once, few, many or a size class.

>TRBJ1-6|TRBV3-1|TRBD1|-
TGTGCCAGCAGCCCGGGACAGGGACGTTTACCCCTCCACTTT
CASSPGQGRLPLHF
>TRBJ2-3|TRBV16|-|-
TGTGCCAGCAGCCGATACAGTAGCACAGATACGCAGTATTTT
CASSRYSSTDTQYF
>TRBJ1-1|TRBV6-6|TRBD1|many
TGTGCCAGCAGTTACGGGACAGGGGCGCGTAACACTGAAGCTTTCTTT
CASSYGTGARNTEAFF
>TRBJ2-1|TRBV28|-|many
TGTGCCAGCAGTTTCTCAACTAGAATCCATGAGCAGTTCTTC
CASSFSTRIHEQFF
>TRBJ2-5|TRBV11-2|TRBD2|many
TGTGCCAGCAGCCTCGGGACTAGCGGGGCGGGGGAGACCCAGTACTTC
CASSLGTSGAGETQYF
>TRBJ2-1|TRBV3-1|-|few
TGTGCCAGCAGCCAAGGCGAAGCAGACAATGAGCAGTTCTTC
CASSQGEADNEQFF
>TRBJ2-5|TRBV6-2/TRBV6-3|TRBD2|-
TGTGCCAGCAGTGATCTCCGGGAGGGCCTTTGGGAGACCCAGTACTTC
CASSDLREGLWETQYF
>TRBJ2-7|TRBV25-1|-|medium-sized
TGTGCCAGCAGTGATATTCGGGAAGACGAGCAGTACTTC
CASSDIREDEQYF
>TRBJ1-1|TRBV9|-|few
TGTGCCAGCAGCGGACAGAGCAACACTGAAGCTTTCTTT
CASSGQSNTEAFF
>TRBJ1-1|TRBV30|TRBD1|many
TGTGCCTGGAGTGACGACAGGGGGCTCTACACTGAAGCTTTCTTT
CAWSDDRGLYTEAFF
>TRBJ2-5|TRBV29-1|-|-
TGCAGCGTTGAAGGCAGACTCCAAGAGACCCAGTACTTC
CSVEGRLQETQYF
>TRBJ2-6|TRBV5-1|TRBD1|many
TGCGCCACCTCGACAGGGCCCTCTGGGGCCAACGTCCTGACTTTC
CATSTGPSGANVLTF
>TRBJ2-3|TRBV24-1|-|few
TGTGCCACCAGTGTGGGGACAGATACGCAGTATTTT
CATSVGTDTQYF
>TRBJ2-7|TRBV3-1|-|-
TGTGCCAGCAGCCAGGTTAACTACGAGCAGTACTTC
CASSQVNYEQYF
>TRBJ2-7|TRBV14|-|-
TGTGCCAGCAGCCAGACCCCCGGCAAGGCGATCTCCTACGAGCAGTACTTC
CASSQTPGKAISYEQYF
>TRBJ2-7|TRBV20-1|TRBD2|many
TGCAGTGCTAACGGACTAGCGGGAGGAAAGAACGAGCAGTACTTC
CSANGLAGGKNEQYF
>TRBJ2-5|TRBV4-2|TRBD2|many
TGTGCCAGCAGCCAAGTTAGCCGGGGGGGCCCGGAGACCCAGTACTTC
CASSQVSRGGPETQYF
>TRBJ2-7|TRBV5-5|-|many
TGTGCCAGCAGCTGGGCCAGAACAGGAGGCGAGCATTACTTC
CASSWARTGGEHYF
>TRBJ1-5|TRBV19|-|-
TGTGCCAGTACCACTCCGACATGGAGCAATCAGCCCCAGCATTTT
CASTTPTWSNQPQHF
>TRBJ2-6|TRBV2|-|many
TGTGCCAGCAGTGACCCCGCAGGGTCTGGGGCCAACGTCCTGACTTTC
CASSDPAGSGANVLTF
>TRBJ2-5|TRBV5-1|TRBD2|few
TGCGCCAGCAGCTCAGGGACTAGCGCGGCGAGGGAGACCCAGTACTTC
CASSSGTSAARETQYF
>TRBJ2-2|TRBV29-1|-|many
TGCAGCGTCGGCGCGGGCACCGGGGAGCTGTTTTTT
CSVGAGTGELFF
>TRBJ1-1|TRBV5-4|TRBD1|-
TGTGCCAGCAGCGTTGCCGGGACAGCGAACACTGAAGCTTTCTTT
CASSVAGTANTEAFF
>TRBJ2-3|TRBV2|-|many
TGTGCCAGCAGTGAAGTTGGCTTTTCGAGGGCTCGGACAGATACGCAGTATTTT
CASSEVGFSRARTDTQYF
>TRBJ1-1|TRBV7-9|TRBD1|many
TGTGCCAGCAGGGGACAGGGCGTGGTGAACACTGAAGCTTTCTTT
CASRGQGVVNTEAFF
>TRBJ2-7|TRBV5-1|-|many
TGCGCCAGCAGCCCCGGGACGCAAGCCTACGAGCAGTACTTC
CASSPGTQAYEQYF
>TRBJ1-5|TRBV19|-|many
TGTGCCAGTAGTTCCAGATCCGGGACGAGGAGGCAGCCCCAGCATTTT
CASSSRSGTRRQPQHF
>TRBJ2-1|TRBV30|TRBD1|many
TGTGCCTGGAGCGCGGACAGGTACAATGAGCAGTTCTTC
CAWSADRYNEQFF
>TRBJ2-7|TRBV29-1|-|many
TGCAGCGTTGAGCGGGACGGCCTTCGCGAGCAGTACTTC
CSVERDGLREQYF
>TRBJ2-1|TRBV6-2/TRBV6-3|-|-
TGTGCCTGCCATAGGGACTCTCTCAATGAGCAGTTCTTC
CACHRDSLNEQFF
>TRBJ2-1|TRBV3-1|-|many
TGTGCCAGCAGGGGAGTGGCCGATGAGCAGTTCTTC
CASRGVADEQFF
>TRBJ2-3|TRBV29-1|-|few
TGCAGCGGGTTGCCGGGGCTTTCCTACTCCACAGATACGCAGTATTTT
CSGLPGLSYSTDTQYF
>TRBJ2-2|TRBV7-2|-|few
TGTGCCAGCAGCTTATTCTCGGCTACCGGGGAGCTGTTTTTT
CASSLFSATGELFF
>TRBJ2-7|TRBV29-1|TRBD1|-
TGCAGCGTTCGGGACAGCTCCTACGAGCAGTACTTC
CSVRDSSYEQYF
>TRBJ2-1|TRBV20-1|TRBD1|many
TGCAGTTACTCCGGGACAGGGGTCCGCAATGAGCAGTTCTTC
CSYSGTGVRNEQFF
>TRBJ2-2|TRBV13|-|many
TGTGCCAGCAGCCGCTCGGGACAGAACACCGGGGAGCTGTTTTTT
CASSRSGQNTGELFF
>TRBJ2-7|TRBV27|TRBD2|-
TGTGCCAGCAGTAAAGCGGGAGCATCGATGGAGCAGTACTTC
CASSKAGASMEQYF
>TRBJ2-3|TRBV3-1|TRBD1|many
TGTGCCAGCAGCCAAGATTGGGGACAGGCCAGCACAGATACGCAGTATTTT
CASSQDWGQASTDTQYF
>TRBJ1-1|TRBV19|TRBD1|many
TGTGCCACCGCCGGGGGACAGGGGTTTATGAACACTGAAGCTTTCTTT
CATAGGQGFMNTEAFF
>TRBJ2-2|TRBV6-6|TRBD2|many
TGTGCCAGCAGCCCGGGGGGTAGGGTCGCCGGGGAGCTGTTTTTT
CASSPGGRVAGELFF
>TRBJ1-2|TRBV18|-|many
TGTGCCAGCTCACCTTCCCAAAGCGACTATGGCTACACCTTC
CASSPSQSDYGYTF
>TRBJ2-1|TRBV11-3|TRBD2|many
TGTGCCAGCAGCTTAGGGACTAGCGGGCCCAGCTCCTACAATGAGCAGTTCTTC
CASSLGTSGPSSYNEQFF
>TRBJ2-6|TRBV29-1|TRBD2|-
TGCAGCGTTGTTCTAGCGGGAGACACTGGGGCCAACGTCCTGACTTTC
CSVVLAGDTGANVLTF
>TRBJ1-6|TRBV5-6|TRBD1|many
TGTGCCAGCACCGATCGGCAGGGGGTTAATTCACCCCTCCACTTT
CASTDRQGVNSPLHF
>TRBJ2-1|TRBV30|TRBD1|many
TGTGCCTGGAGTATTGGGACAGGGAGAGACAATGAGCAGTTCTTC
CAWSIGTGRDNEQFF
>TRBJ1-1|TRBV11-2|-|many
TGTGCCAGCAGCGGAGAGAGGAACACTGAAGCTTTCTTT
CASSGERNTEAFF
>TRBJ1-2|TRBV6-8|-|-
TGTGCCAGCAGTTACGGGCGCAGGGCCGGCGGCTACACCTTC
CASSYGRRAGGYTF
>TRBJ1-5|TRBV28|-|few
TGTGCCAGCAGCCAAGGGACAAACAATCAGCCCCAGCATTTT
CASSQGTNNQPQHF
>TRBJ1-2|TRBV5-1|TRBD1|many
TGCGCCAGCAGCTTGGTCGGACAGGGGGCTTATGGCTACACCTTC
CASSLVGQGAYGYTF
>TRBJ1-5|TRBV12-5|-|many
TGTGCTAGTGGTTTGGTCGGGGTTGAGAGGGTAACTAGCAATCAGCCCCAGCATTTT
CASGLVGVERVTSNQPQHF
>TRBJ2-2|TRBV24-1|-|many
TGTGCCACCAGCCACCTAAGAGTGGGCACCGGGGAGCTGTTTTTT
CATSHLRVGTGELFF
>TRBJ2-2|TRBV24-1|-|many
TGTGCCACCAGTGGGCCAGGGGCCACCGGGGAGCTGTTTTTT
CATSGPGATGELFF
>TRBJ2-4|TRBV27|TRBD1|many
TGTGCCAGCAGTGCGGGACAGGGGGCGATCGCCAAAAACATTCAGTACTTC
CASSAGQGAIAKNIQYF